The entry below gives a single T cell receptor (beta chain) sequence along with its context. At least ten counts were recorded for this clonotype. There is no known antigen for this receptor. Base qualities were left out, and no much larger clone turns up one base away. A patient counted as having stable Graves' hyperthyroidism if no progression to ophthalmopathy occurred over 18 months of follow-up. Hyperthyroidism patients were newly diagnosed, with disease duration under 2 months, and aged 18 to 65 years. Patients with uncontrolled infections, other autoimmune diseases, pregnancy or lactation were excluded. Clinical symptoms, serum thyroxine and TRAb, thyroid ultrasound, and orbital computed tomography formed the basis for the diagnoses. PBMCs were isolated from 7.5 to 10 ml of fresh peripheral blood by Ficoll-Paque density gradient centrifugation. Total RNA was extracted using Trizol reagent, and RNA quality was assessed on an Agilent 2100 Bioanalyzer.

The CDR1 and CDR2 encoded by the germline V gene (reference sequence) are MNHEY and SMNVEV. The CDR3 numbers 15 residues from cysteine through phenylalanine. Only CDR3 DNA is held: 45 bases, read in frame from base 1. Germline trimming: 5 bases from V, 2 bases from J; junction bases outside gene matches: 8. These data are taken from a study of T cells in Graves' hyperthyroidism and ophthalmopathy (dated by TCRdb to between 2019 and 2020). Regarding the research as a whole: Peripheral blood samples were taken at the time of initial diagnosis, prior to any treatment. TCR V-J signatures able to tell the groups apart were searched for in a discovery cohort of about a hundred patients, of whom roughly 42 had Graves' ophthalmopathy and roughly 57 had stable Graves' hyperthyroidism. Prospective prediction of ophthalmopathy was tested in an independent validation cohort of 18 hyperthyroidism patients and some 17 patients who later progressed to ophthalmopathy. The roughly 94 discovery patients were randomly split 7:3 into training and test sets. In addition, the study compared T-cell repertoires in thyroid tissue and in blood from five to seven Graves' hyperthyroidism patients. After blood sampling, hyperthyroidism patients were treated with methimazole at a starting dose of 30 mg daily, and ophthalmopathy patients were treated with high-dose intravenous methylprednisolone. According to the paper, TCR Vbeta CDR3 sequencing was carried out on 120 to 150 peripheral blood samples, which came from fewer than 50 ophthalmopathy, 75 or so hyperthyroidism and approximately 17 progressor patients.

What the work shows at the level of the full study, not this receptor alone: During validation, the model predicted progression to ophthalmopathy a median of approximately 6 months ahead of onset, with around 71% sensitivity and 72% to 85% specificity. In cross-validation, a model built on a 13 V-J signature told ophthalmopathy apart from stable hyperthyroidism with about 90% sensitivity and roughly 83% specificity, and in testing the same model reached 80%/75%. No statistical method was used to fix the sample size in advance, and group allocation was not hidden from the investigators. Blood samples also contained most of the expanded thyroid clonotypes (frequency above 0.001), which suggests that blood repertoires may reflect thyroid immune responses.

Amplification of TCR beta CDR3 regions was carried out from RNA transcripts. For the first round of RT-PCR on the TCR CDR3, the HTBI primer set was used together with the Qiagen OneStep RT-PCR kit. Libraries were constructed in a second round of multiplex PCR, after which size selection and purification were carried out. Libraries were sequenced paired-end with 100 bp reads on an Illumina HiSeq2000. For the original study's pipeline: Raw data were processed with SOAPnuke, discarding reads with adapters, uncalled bases, mean Phred below 15, or no exact constant-primer or identifier match. High-quality paired reads were merged using COPE v1.2.5, and each unique nucleotide sequence was defined as a clonotype. MiTCR v1.1 was used to align clonotypes to the IMGT TRBV, TRBD and TRBJ reference segments. Only V-J combinations with frequency above 0.0001, covering 99.2% of repertoires, were analysed. A TCS score was defined as the ratio of F50 (clonal expansion) to E x V (chaos), with BLOSUM62-based TCRdist applied between CDR3 peptides within each V-J. Welch's t-statistics and random forest reduced 514 V-J features to 13, which were used in a naive Bayes classifier (R e1071). In TCRdb, the public reads were trimmed at Q25 with fastp and aligned with MiXCR, with productive beta chains retained. Every distinct CDR3 protein forms one entry, paired with its most common genes and DNA. These V and J calls are TCRdb output, not the study's own analysis. The sample table shows 300,000 or so distinct CDR3 sequences, and 21% are seen once. 50% of the sample belongs to the ten largest clones.

The sequenced material came from blood. The sequence was obtained from a woman between 45 and 65 years old with Graves' hyperthyroidism. The chain is assembled from TRBV27 and TRBJ2-7, with 8 central nucleotides matching TRBD1. Read as DNA, the sequence is TGTGCCAGCAGTCCCTACGGACAGGGAACCTACGAGCAGTACTTC. This sequence encodes CASSPYGQGTYEQYF.